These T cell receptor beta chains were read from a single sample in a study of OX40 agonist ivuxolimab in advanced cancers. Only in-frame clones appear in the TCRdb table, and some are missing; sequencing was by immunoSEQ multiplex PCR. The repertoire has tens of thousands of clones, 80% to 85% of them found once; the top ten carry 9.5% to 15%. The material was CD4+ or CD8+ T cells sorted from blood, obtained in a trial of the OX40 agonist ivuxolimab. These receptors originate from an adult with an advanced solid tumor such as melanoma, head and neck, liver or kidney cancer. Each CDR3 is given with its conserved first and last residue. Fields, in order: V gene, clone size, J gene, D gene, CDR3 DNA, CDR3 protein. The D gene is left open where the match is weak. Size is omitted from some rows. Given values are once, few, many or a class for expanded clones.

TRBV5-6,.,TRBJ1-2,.,TGTGCCAGCAGCCCGGGGGCAGCCTCTAACTATGGCTACACCTTC,CASSPGAASNYGYTF
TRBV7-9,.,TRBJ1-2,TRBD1,TGTGCCGCTAGCCTGACAGGGTTCGTTGGCTACACCTTC,CAASLTGFVGYTF
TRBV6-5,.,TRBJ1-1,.,TGTGCCAGCAGTTACTCGCGGGACTGGAACACTGAAGCTTTCTTT,CASSYSRDWNTEAFF
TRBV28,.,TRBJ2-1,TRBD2,TGTGCCAGCAGGTCAAGGGCGGGAGGCAGGGGAGAGCAGTTCTTC,CASRSRAGGRGEQFF
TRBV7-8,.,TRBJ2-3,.,TGTGCCAGCAGCCCAAAACTCGTTTCCACAGATACGCAGTATTTT,CASSPKLVSTDTQYF
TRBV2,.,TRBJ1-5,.,TGTGCCAGCAGTTACGACAGACCCAATAGCAATCAGCCCCAGCATTTT,CASSYDRPNSNQPQHF
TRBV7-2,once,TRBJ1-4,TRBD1,TGTGCCAGCAGCGGGACAGGGAATGAAAAACTGTTTTTT,CASSGTGNEKLFF
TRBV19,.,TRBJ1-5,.,TGTGCCAGTAATTTAAATATGGGAAAGGGCAATCAGCCCCAGCATTTT,CASNLNMGKGNQPQHF
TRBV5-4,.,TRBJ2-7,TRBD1,TGTGCCAGCAGCCGCGGACAGGGTCGGTCCTACGAGCAGTACTTC,CASSRGQGRSYEQYF
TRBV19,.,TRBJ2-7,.,TGTGCCAGTAGTATCGGAGACAGTGAAGATCGGAACTTC,CASSIGDSEDRNF
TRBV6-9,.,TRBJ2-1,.,TGTGCCAGCAGTGACCAGCTAGCTGTGGATGAGCAGTTCTTC,CASSDQLAVDEQFF
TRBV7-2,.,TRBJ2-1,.,TGTGCCAGCAGCTTAGTCCCCCGCTCCTACAATGAGCAGTTCTTC,CASSLVPRSYNEQFF
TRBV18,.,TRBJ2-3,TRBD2,TGTGCCAGCTCGCAGAGACTAGCGGCTAGCACAGATACGCAGTATTTT,CASSQRLAASTDTQYF
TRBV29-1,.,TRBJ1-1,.,TGCAGCGTTGTTCGATCCTGGGACTCGGGCGAAGCTTTCTTT,CSVVRSWDSGEAFF
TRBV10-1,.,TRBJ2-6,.,TGCGCCAGCAGCCCCACCGCTGGGGCCAACGTCCTGACTTTC,CASSPTAGANVLTF
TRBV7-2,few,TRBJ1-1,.,TGTGCCAGCAGCTTAGGCTCAGGATTAATTAACACTGAAGCTTTCTTT,CASSLGSGLINTEAFF
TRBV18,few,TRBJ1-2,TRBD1,TGTGCCAGCTCACCCGCTCTGACAGGGATGGCGGGCTACACCTTC,CASSPALTGMAGYTF
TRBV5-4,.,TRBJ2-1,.,TGTGCCAGCAGCTTGACACGCCTAGCTGGAGCCAATGAGCAGTTCTTC,CASSLTRLAGANEQFF
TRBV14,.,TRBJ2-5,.,TGTGCCAGCAGTCGCGGAGGCTCGGGGCAAGAGACCCAGTACTTC,CASSRGGSGQETQYF
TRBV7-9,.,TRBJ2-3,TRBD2,TGTGCCAGCAGCTCACCGACTAGCGGGGGTGGCACAGATACGCAGTATTTT,CASSSPTSGGGTDTQYF
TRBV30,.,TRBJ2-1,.,TGTGCCTGGAGTGTGGGTCCCAGTTATGAGCAGTTCTTC,CAWSVGPSYEQFF
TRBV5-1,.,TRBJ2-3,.,TGCGCCAGCAGGGCGGGACTCCCAGATACGCAGTATTTT,CASRAGLPDTQYF
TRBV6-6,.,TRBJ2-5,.,TGTGCCAGCAGAGTCGGGGGCGGGGAGACCCAGTACTTC,CASRVGGGETQYF